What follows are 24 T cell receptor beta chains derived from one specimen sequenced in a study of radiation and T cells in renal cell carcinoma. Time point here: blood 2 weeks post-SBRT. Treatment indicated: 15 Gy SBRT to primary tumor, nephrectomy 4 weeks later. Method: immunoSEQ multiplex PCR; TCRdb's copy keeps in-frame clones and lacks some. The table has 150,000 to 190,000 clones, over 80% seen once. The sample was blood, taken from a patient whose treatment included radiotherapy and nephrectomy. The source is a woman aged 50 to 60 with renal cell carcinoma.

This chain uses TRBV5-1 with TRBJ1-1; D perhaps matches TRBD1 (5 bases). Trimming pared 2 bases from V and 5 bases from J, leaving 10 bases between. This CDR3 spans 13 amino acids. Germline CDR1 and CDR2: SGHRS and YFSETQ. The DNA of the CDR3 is TGCGCCAGCAGCTTTGGGGGAGGGACTGAAGCTTTCTTT. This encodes CASSFGGGTEAFF.

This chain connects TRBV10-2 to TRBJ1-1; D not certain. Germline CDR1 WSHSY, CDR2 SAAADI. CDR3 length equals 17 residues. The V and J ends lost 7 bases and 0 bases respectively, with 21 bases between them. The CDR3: CASKGGTLQILNTEAFF. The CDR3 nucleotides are TGCGCCAGCAAGGGTGGCACCCTGCAGATCTTGAACACTGAAGCTTTCTTT.

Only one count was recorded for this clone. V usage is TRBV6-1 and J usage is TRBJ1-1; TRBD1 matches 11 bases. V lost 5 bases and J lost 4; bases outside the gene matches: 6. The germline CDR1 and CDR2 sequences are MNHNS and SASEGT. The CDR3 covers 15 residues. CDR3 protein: CASSRTGGSGTEAFF. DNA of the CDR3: TGTGCCAGCAGTAGGACAGGGGGCTCGGGCACTGAAGCTTTCTTT.

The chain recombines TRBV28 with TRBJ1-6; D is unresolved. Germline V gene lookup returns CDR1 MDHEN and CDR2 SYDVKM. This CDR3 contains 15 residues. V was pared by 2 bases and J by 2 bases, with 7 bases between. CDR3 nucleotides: TGTGCCAGCAGTTTACGGTCACCCTATAATTCACCCCTCCACTTT. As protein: CASSLRSPYNSPLHF.

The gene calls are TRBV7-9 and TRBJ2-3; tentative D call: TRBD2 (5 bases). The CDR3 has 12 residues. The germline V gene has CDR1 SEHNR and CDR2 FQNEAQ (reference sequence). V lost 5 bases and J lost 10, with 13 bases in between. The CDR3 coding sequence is TGTGCCAGCAGCCCTTTCGAGGGCTCGCAGTATTTT. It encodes CASSPFEGSQYF.

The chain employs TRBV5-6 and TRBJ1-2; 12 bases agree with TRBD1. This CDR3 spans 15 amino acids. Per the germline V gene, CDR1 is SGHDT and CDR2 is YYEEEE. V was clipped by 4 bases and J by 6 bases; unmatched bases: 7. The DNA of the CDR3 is TGTGCCAGCAGCCCCTCCGGGACAGGGGGCCATGGCTACACCTTC. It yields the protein CASSPSGTGGHGYTF.

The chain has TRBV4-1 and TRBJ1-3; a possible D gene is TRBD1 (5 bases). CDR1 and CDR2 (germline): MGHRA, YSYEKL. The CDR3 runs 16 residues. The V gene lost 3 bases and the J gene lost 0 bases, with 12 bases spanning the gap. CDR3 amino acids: CASSQPGKSSGNTIYF. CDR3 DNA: TGCGCCAGCAGCCAGCCAGGGAAGAGCTCTGGAAACACCATATATTTT.

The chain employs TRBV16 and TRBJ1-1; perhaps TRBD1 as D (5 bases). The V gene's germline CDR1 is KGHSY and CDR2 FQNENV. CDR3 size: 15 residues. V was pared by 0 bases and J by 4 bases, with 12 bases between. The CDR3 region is CASSQSGGVGTEAFF. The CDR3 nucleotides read TGTGCCAGCAGCCAATCGGGGGGAGTGGGCACTGAAGCTTTCTTT.

CDR3 sequence reads: CASSPQQGVEHGYTF. The DNA of the CDR3 is TGTGCCAGCTCACCCCAACAGGGGGTGGAGCATGGCTACACCTTC. The rearrangement joins TRBV18 to TRBJ1-2; TRBD1 agrees at 8 bases. With 3 bases clipped from V and 6 bases from J, the junction kept 9 bases outside the gene matches. The CDR3 spans 15 residues. The germline V gene encodes CDR1 KGHSH and CDR2 LQKENI.

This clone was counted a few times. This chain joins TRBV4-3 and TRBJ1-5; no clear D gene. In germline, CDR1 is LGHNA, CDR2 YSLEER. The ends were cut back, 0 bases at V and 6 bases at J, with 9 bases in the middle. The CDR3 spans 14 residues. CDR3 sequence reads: CASSQETESQPQHF. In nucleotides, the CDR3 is TGCGCCAGCAGCCAAGAAACGGAATCTCAGCCCCAGCATTTT.

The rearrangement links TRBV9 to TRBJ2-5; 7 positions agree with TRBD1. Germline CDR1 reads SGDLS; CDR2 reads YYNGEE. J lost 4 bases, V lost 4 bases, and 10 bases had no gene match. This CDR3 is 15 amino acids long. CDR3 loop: CASSSGQTLTETQYF. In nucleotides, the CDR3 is TGTGCCAGCAGCTCGGGACAGACGCTGACAGAGACCCAGTACTTC.

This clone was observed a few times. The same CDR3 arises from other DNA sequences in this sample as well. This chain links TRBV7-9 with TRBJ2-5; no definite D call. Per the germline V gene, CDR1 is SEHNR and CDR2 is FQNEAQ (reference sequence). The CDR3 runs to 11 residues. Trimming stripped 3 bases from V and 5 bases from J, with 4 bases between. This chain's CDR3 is CASSFAETQYF. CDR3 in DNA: TGTGCCAGCAGCTTTGCTGAGACCCAGTACTTC.

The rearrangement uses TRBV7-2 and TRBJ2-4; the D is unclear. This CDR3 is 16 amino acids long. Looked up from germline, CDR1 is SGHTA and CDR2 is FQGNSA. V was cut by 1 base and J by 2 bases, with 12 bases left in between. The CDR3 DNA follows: TGTGCCAGCAGCTTAGAGATAGCCGGGTCCAAAAACATTCAGTACTTC. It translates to CASSLEIAGSKNIQYF.

This CDR3 reads CATSRDPVRTYEQYF. In DNA, the CDR3 is TGTGCCACCAGCAGAGATCCGGTCAGAACCTACGAGCAGTACTTC. The V gene is TRBV15, the J gene TRBJ2-7; no clear D gene. The CDR3 is 15 amino acids. Trimming stripped 0 bases from V and 2 bases from J, with 11 bases between. The V gene's germline CDR1 is LNHNV and CDR2 YYDKDF (reference sequence). The whole variable domain, remainder taken from reference TRBV15 and TRBJ2-7, is DAMVIQNPRYQVTQFGKPVTLSCSQTLNHNVMYWYQQKSSQAPKLLFHYYDKDFNNEADTPDNFQSRRPNTSFCFLDIRSPGLGDTAMYLCATSRDPVRTYEQYFGPGTRLTVT.

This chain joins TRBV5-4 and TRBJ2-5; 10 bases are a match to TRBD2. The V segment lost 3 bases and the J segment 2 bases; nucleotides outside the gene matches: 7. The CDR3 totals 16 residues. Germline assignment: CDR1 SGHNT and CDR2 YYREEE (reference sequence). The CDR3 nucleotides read TGTGCCAGCAGCTCGTTAGCGGGGGGCGCACAAGAGACCCAGTACTTC. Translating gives CASSSLAGGAQETQYF.

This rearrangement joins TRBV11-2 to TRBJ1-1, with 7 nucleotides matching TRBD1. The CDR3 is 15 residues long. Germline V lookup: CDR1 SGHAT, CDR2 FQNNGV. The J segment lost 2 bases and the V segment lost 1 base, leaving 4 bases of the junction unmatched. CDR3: CASSLVGTANTEAFF. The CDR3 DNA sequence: TGTGCCAGCAGCTTAGTAGGGACAGCAAACACTGAAGCTTTCTTT.

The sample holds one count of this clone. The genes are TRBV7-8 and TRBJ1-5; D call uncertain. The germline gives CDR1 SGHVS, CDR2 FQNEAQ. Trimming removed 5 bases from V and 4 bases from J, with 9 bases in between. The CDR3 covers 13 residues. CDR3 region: CASSTTENQPQHF. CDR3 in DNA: TGTGCCAGCAGCACCACAGAGAATCAGCCCCAGCATTTT.

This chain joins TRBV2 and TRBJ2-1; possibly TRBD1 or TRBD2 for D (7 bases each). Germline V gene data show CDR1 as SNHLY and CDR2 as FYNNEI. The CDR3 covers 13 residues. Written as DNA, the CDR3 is TGTGCAACCAGGGGGGGGGTTTTAAGTCTGCAGTTCTTC. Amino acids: CATRGGVLSLQFF. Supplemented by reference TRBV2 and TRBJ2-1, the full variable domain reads EPEVTQTPSHQVTQMGQEVILRCVPISNHLYFYWYRQILGQKVEFLVSFYNNEISEKSEIFDDQFSVERPDGSNFTLKIRSTKLEDSAMYFCATRGGVLSLQFFGPGTRLTVL.

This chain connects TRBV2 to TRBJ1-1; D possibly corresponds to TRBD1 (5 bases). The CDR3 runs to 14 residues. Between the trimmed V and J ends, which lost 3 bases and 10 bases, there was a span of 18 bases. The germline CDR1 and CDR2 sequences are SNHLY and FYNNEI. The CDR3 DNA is TGTGCCAGCAGTGATCTGGGGCGCATAAGAGGAGCTTTCTTT. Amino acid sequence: CASSDLGRIRGAFF.

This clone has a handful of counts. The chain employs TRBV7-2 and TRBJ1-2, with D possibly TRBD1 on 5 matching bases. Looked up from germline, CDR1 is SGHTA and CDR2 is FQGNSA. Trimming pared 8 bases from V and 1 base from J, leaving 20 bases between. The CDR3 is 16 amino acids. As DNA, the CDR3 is TGTGCCAGCGGGGACGGGGGAAACTGGGATAACTATGGCTACACCTTC. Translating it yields CASGDGGNWDNYGYTF.

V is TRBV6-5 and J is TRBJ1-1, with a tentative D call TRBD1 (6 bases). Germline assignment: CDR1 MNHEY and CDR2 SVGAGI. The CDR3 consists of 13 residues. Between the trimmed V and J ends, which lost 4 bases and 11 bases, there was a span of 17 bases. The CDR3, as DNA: TGTGCCAGCAGTTCTTTAAACGACAGGAGTGCTTTCTTT. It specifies CASSSLNDRSAFF.

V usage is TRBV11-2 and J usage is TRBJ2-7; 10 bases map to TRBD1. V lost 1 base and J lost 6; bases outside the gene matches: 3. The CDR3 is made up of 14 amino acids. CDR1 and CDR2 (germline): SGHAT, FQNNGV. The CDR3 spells CASSLGDRGFEQYF. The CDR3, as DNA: TGTGCCAGCAGCTTAGGGGACAGGGGTTTCGAGCAGTACTTC.

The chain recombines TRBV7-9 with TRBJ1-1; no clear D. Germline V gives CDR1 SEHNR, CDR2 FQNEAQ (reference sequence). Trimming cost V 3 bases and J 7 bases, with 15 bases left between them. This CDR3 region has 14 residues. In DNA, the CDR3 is TGTGCCAGCAGCTTGGGAGTGTTGGGGTATGAAGCTTTCTTT. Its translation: CASSLGVLGYEAFF.

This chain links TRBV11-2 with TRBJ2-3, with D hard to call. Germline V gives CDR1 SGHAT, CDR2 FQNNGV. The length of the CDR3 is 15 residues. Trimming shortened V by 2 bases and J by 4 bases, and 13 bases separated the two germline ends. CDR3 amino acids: CASSLMGNGPDTQYF. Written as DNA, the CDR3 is TGTGCCAGCAGCTTAATGGGCAATGGTCCAGATACGCAGTATTTT.